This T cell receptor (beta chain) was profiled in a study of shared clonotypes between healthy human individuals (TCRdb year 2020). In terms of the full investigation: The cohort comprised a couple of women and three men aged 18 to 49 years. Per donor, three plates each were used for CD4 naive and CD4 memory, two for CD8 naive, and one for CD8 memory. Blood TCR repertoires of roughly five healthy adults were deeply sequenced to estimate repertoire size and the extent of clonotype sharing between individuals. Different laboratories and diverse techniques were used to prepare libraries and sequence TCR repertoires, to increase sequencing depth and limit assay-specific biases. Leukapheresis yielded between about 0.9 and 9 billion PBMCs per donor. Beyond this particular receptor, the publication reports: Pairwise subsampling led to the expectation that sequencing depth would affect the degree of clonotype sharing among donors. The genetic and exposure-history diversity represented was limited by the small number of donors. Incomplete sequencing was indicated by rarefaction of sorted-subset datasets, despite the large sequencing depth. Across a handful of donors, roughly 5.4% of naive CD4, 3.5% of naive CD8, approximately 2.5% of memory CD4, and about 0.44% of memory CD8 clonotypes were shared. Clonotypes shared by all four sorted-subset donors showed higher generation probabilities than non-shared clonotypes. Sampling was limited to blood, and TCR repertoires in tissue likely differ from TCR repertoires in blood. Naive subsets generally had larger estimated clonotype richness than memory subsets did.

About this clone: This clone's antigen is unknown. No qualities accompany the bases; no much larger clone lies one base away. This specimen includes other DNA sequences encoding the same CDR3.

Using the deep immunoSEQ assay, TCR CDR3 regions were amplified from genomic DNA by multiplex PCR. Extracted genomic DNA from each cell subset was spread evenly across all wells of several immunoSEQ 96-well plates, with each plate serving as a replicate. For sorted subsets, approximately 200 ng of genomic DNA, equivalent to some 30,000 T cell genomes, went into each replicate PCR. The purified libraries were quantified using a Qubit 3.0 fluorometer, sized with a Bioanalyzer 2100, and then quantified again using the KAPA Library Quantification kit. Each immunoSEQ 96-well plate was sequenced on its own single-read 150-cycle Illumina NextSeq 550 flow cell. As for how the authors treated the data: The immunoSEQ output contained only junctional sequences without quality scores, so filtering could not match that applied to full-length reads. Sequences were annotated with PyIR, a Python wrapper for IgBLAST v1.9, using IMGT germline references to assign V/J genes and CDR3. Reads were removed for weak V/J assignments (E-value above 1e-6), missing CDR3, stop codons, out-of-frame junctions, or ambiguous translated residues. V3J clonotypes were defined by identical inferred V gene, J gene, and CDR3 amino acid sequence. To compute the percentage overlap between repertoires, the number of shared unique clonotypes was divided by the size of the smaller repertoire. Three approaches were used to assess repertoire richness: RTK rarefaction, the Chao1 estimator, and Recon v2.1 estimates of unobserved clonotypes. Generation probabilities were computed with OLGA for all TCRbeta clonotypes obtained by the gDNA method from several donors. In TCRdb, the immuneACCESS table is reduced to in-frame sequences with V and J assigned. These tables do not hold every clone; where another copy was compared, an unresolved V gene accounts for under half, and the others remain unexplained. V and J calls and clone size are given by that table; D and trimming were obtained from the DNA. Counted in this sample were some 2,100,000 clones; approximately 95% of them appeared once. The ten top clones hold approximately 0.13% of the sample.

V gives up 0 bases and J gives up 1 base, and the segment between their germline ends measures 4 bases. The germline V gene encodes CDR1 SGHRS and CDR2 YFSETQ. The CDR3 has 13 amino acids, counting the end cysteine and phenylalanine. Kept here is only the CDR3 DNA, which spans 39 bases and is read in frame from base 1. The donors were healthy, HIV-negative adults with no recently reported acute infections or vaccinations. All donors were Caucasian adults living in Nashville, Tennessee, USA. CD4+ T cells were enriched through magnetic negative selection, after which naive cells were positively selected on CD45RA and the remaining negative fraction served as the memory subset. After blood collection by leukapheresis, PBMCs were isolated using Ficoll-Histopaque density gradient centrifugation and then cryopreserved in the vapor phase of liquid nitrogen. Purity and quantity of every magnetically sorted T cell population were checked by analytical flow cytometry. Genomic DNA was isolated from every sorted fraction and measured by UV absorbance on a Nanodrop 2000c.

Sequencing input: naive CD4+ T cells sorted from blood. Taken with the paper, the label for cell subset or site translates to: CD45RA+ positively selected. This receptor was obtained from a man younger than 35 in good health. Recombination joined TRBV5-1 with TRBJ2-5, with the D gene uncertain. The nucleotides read TGCGCCAGCAGCTTGGTCCTCCAAGAGACCCAGTACTTC. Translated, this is CASSLVLQETQYF.